The rows below give T cell receptor beta chains drawn from one sample of a study of blood T cells in healthy people across ages. TCRdb called the 5' RACE reads again in MiXCR, with one record for every CDR3 protein. The sample records around 2 million distinct CDR3 sequences, around 40% being singletons. The material sequenced was blood. Receptor source: a human donor in good health. Both conserved end residues are part of each CDR3. The D gene is left open where the match is weak. Size values are once, few and many counts, or a class for expanded clones, and some rows have none.

TRBJ2-5	TRBD2	17	TRBV5-6	.	TGTGCCAGCAGCTTTACCGGACTAGCGCGTCACCAAGAGACCCAGTACTTC	CASSFTGLARHQETQYF
TRBJ2-1	TRBD2	16	TRBV5-1	.	TGCGCCAGCAGCTTGGCTAGCGGGGGGTCACACAATGAGCAGTTCTTC	CASSLASGGSHNEQFF
TRBJ1-5	.	15	TRBV7-9	.	TGTGCCAGCAGCTTTAAGTTACCTAGCAATCAGCCCCAGCATTTT	CASSFKLPSNQPQHF
TRBJ2-7	TRBD1	14	TRBV10-3	.	TGTGCCATCAGGGCGGGACAGGGACGCGACGAGCAGTACTTC	CAIRAGQGRDEQYF
TRBJ1-2	.	16	TRBV7-2	.	TGTGCCAGCAGCCCCCGTGGAGGCAGCGTACTCTATGGCTACACCTTC	CASSPRGGSVLYGYTF
TRBJ2-1	TRBD2	17	TRBV4-2	.	TGTGCCAGCAGCCAAGAGGGGCTAGCGGACTCCTGCAATGAGCAGTTCTTC	CASSQEGLADSCNEQFF
TRBJ2-5	TRBD1	14	TRBV5-6	.	TGTGCCAGCAGTCCCGACAGGGAACCCCCCGGGCAGTACTTC	CASSPDREPPGQYF
TRBJ1-2	.	14	TRBV27	few	TGTGCCAGCAAACTTACGCGGGCAGGGTTTGGCTACACCTTC	CASKLTRAGFGYTF
TRBJ2-1	.	15	TRBV28	.	TGTGCCAGCAGTTCGGGGAGGGGGGCTCGATCCGATCAGTTCTTC	CASSSGRGARSDQFF
TRBJ2-7	TRBD2	18	TRBV7-2	.	TGTGCCAGCAGCTTAGGGCCCTCCGCTAGCGGGACAGCCTACGAGCAGTACTTC	CASSLGPSASGTAYEQYF
TRBJ2-3	.	14	TRBV9	.	TGTGCCAGCAGCGCTGGGACTCTGAGAGATACGCAGTATTTT	CASSAGTLRDTQYF
TRBJ1-2	.	13	TRBV11-2	.	TGTGCCAGCAGCACACAGGATTTCTATGGCCACACCTTC	CASSTQDFYGHTF
TRBJ1-2	.	12	TRBV29-1	.	TGCAGCGTTGTAAGGGGGATCTATGGCTACACCTTC	CSVVRGIYGYTF
TRBJ2-7	TRBD1	15	TRBV9	.	TGTGCCTGCAGCCTAGGGACAGGGGGCGCGTACGAGCAGTACTTC	CACSLGTGGAYEQYF
TRBJ1-6	.	13	TRBV12-3/TRBV12-4	.	TGTGCCAGCAGTACCACCGTGGGTTCACCCCTCCACTTT	CASSTTVGSPLHF
TRBJ2-1	TRBD1	17	TRBV12-3/TRBV12-4	.	TGTGCCAGCAGTCCTCTGTGGGGGACAGTTCTATCCAGTGAGCAGTTCTTC	CASSPLWGTVLSSEQFF
TRBJ2-5	TRBD2	15	TRBV9	.	TGTGCCAGCAGCTCGACCGGGACTAGCGGAGAGACCCAGTACTTC	CASSSTGTSGETQYF
TRBJ2-2	TRBD2	15	TRBV5-1	once	TGCGCCAGCTCCTATAGCGGGACCCGGACCGGGGAGCTGTTTTTT	CASSYSGTRTGELFF
TRBJ2-5	.	18	TRBV4-1	.	TGCGCCAGCAGCCAAGAATTCAGGGGAGAACGGGACCAAGAGACCCAGTACTTC	CASSQEFRGERDQETQYF
TRBJ2-1	TRBD1	15	TRBV19	.	TGTGCCAGTAGGACTGGACAGGGTGACCACAATAAGCAGTTCTTC	CASRTGQGDHNKQFF
TRBJ1-2	.	13	TRBV7-9	few	TGTGCCAGCAGCTTTCCCGGGGGTAATGGCTACACCTTC	CASSFPGGNGYTF
TRBJ2-7	.	15	TRBV7-2	.	TGTGCCAGCAGCTTATGGAGGCAGGACTCCTACGAGCAGTACTTC	CASSLWRQDSYEQYF
TRBJ2-4	.	15	TRBV28	few	TGTGCCAGCAGTTTAACGGGGGAAGCCAAAAACATTCAGTACTTC	CASSLTGEAKNIQYF
TRBJ2-3	.	16	TRBV13	.	TGTGCCAGCAGTCCTCCCACGGGGGCCGGCACAGATACGCAGTATTTT	CASSPPTGAGTDTQYF
TRBJ2-3	.	14	TRBV9	few	TGTGCCAGCAGCGTCGACCCAGAAATGAATACGCAGTATTTT	CASSVDPEMNTQYF
TRBJ2-1	.	14	TRBV7-9	.	TGTGCCAGCAGCTTAGTGGAAGGATGGAATGAGCGGTTCTTC	CASSLVEGWNERFF
TRBJ1-5	TRBD1	14	TRBV19	.	TGTGCCAGTAGTCCCCGGACAGGGTCACAGCCCCAGCATTTT	CASSPRTGSQPQHF
TRBJ2-5	.	12	TRBV4-1	.	TGCGCCAGCAGCGAACCGGGGGAGGCCCAGTACTTC	CASSEPGEAQYF
TRBJ1-1	.	14	TRBV5-6	few	TGTGCCAGCAGCTTTACGACAGGGAACACTGAAGCTTTCTTT	CASSFTTGNTEAFF
TRBJ2-3	.	16	TRBV20-1	.	TGCAGTGCTAGGCCGGCGTATCTTGTGTTGGGAGATACGCAGTATTTT	CSARPAYLVLGDTQYF
TRBJ2-3	.	15	TRBV7-9	.	TGTGCCAGCAGCTTATCAACGGGGCACACAGATACGCAGTATTTT	CASSLSTGHTDTQYF
TRBJ2-3	.	15	TRBV6-2/TRBV6-3	few	TGTGCCAGCAGTTACTCTGCCCGGGCCCCGGATACGCAGTATTTT	CASSYSARAPDTQYF
TRBJ2-1	.	16	TRBV14	few	TGTGCCAGCAGCCTGTACTTCCCGATAGGTTACAATGAGCAGTTCTTC	CASSLYFPIGYNEQFF
TRBJ1-1	.	12	TRBV20-1	once	TGCAGCCCCCTGGGGGGGAGAAGTGAAGCTTTCTTT	CSPLGGRSEAFF
TRBJ1-1	.	14	TRBV5-6	once	TGTGCCAGCAGCAGGAGGGGGGAATACACTGAAGCTTTCTTT	CASSRRGEYTEAFF
TRBJ2-1	TRBD2	16	TRBV7-2	few	TGTGCCAGCAGCTTATTTGCTAGCGGGGGGGCAAATGAGCAGTTCTTC	CASSLFASGGANEQFF
TRBJ2-3	.	20	TRBV12-3/TRBV12-4	few	TGTGCCAGCAGATCTTGGGGGCCATGGCTAAGGACGGCGAGCACAGATACGCAGTATTTT	CASRSWGPWLRTASTDTQYF
TRBJ1-5	.	16	TRBV20-1	.	TGCAGTGCTAGAGAGGGTTTGGCTGGAAGCAATCAGCCCCAGCATTTT	CSAREGLAGSNQPQHF
TRBJ2-4	.	14	TRBV20-1	many	TGCAGTGCTAGTATCCTGGGGGGACGGGACATTCAGTACTTC	CSASILGGRDIQYF
TRBJ2-1	TRBD2	16	TRBV6-6	.	TGTGCCAGCAGTGGTAATAGCGGGGGGTCCTACAATGAGCAGTTCTTC	CASSGNSGGSYNEQFF
TRBJ2-2	.	16	TRBV4-1	.	TGCGCCAGCAACCAAGATCTATCCGCAGGTCACGGGGAGCTGTTTTTT	CASNQDLSAGHGELFF
TRBJ1-5	TRBD1	17	TRBV4-2	.	TGTGCCAGCAGCCACCAATTACAGGGGAATCGCAATCAGCCCCAGCATTTT	CASSHQLQGNRNQPQHF
TRBJ2-6	.	15	TRBV12-3/TRBV12-4	once	TGTGCCAGCAGGGACACCAACTCTGGGGCCAACGTCCCGACTTTC	CASRDTNSGANVPTF
TRBJ1-1	.	14	TRBV15	.	TGTGCCACCAGCAGAGAGAATTTGAACACTGAAGCTTTCTTT	CATSRENLNTEAFF
TRBJ2-7	TRBD2	17	TRBV12-3/TRBV12-4	once	TGTGCCAGCAGTTCGGGACTAGCGGGGGGATACTCCTACGAGCAGTACTTC	CASSSGLAGGYSYEQYF
TRBJ1-5	.	14	TRBV6-6	.	TGTGCCAGCAGTTACATCCAGGGATACCAGCCCCAGCATTTT	CASSYIQGYQPQHF
TRBJ2-4	TRBD2	19	TRBV20-1	.	TGCAGTGCTATCCCGACTGGCGGGGGGGCAATGTATAATGGGAACATTCAGTACTTC	CSAIPTGGGAMYNGNIQYF
TRBJ2-6	.	14	TRBV20-1	few	TGCAGTGCTAGGGACCCTTCTGGGGCCAACGTCCTGACTTTC	CSARDPSGANVLTF
TRBJ1-4	.	14	TRBV4-3	.	TGCGCCAGTAGCCAAGGAGGGGTTAATGAAAAACTGTTTTTT	CASSQGGVNEKLFF
TRBJ2-7	.	15	TRBV6-2/TRBV6-3	few	TGTGCCAGCAGTTCGGATAGGGAGAGCCCCTACGAGCAGTACTTC	CASSSDRESPYEQYF
TRBJ2-1	.	15	TRBV5-5	few	TGTGCCAGCAGCTTCTCGTATGGGGGTATCAATGAGCAGTTCTTC	CASSFSYGGINEQFF
TRBJ2-1	TRBD2	15	TRBV20-1	.	TGCAGTGCTAGAAGACTAGCGGGGGGGTTAGATGAGCAGTTCTTC	CSARRLAGGLDEQFF
TRBJ2-1	TRBD2	15	TRBV25-1	.	TGTGCCAGCAGCCGAGCGGGGATGTCCTACAATGAGCAGTTCTTC	CASSRAGMSYNEQFF
TRBJ2-6	.	18	TRBV25-1	.	TGTGCCAGCAGTGAATCACGATTATCGGTCTCTGGGGCCAACGTCCTGACTTTC	CASSESRLSVSGANVLTF
TRBJ2-3	.	14	TRBV7-3	many	TGTGCCAGCAGCTCCGGGGGTTCCACAGATACGCAGTATTTT	CASSSGGSTDTQYF
TRBJ1-4	.	15	TRBV18	.	TGTGCCAGCTCACCACGGCCGGGCCTAAATGAAAAACTGTTTTTT	CASSPRPGLNEKLFF
TRBJ2-4	.	14	TRBV5-1	.	TGCGCCAGCAGCTTAGGGGGAAAAGGAGACATTCAGTACTTC	CASSLGGKGDIQYF
TRBJ2-2	TRBD1	15	TRBV12-3/TRBV12-4	many	TGTGCCAGCAGTTTAAGGACAGGGGGCCTCGGGGAGCTGTTTTTT	CASSLRTGGLGELFF
TRBJ2-1	.	11	TRBV28	.	TGTTCCTCAGGCTCCTACAATGAGCAGTTCTTC	CSSGSYNEQFF